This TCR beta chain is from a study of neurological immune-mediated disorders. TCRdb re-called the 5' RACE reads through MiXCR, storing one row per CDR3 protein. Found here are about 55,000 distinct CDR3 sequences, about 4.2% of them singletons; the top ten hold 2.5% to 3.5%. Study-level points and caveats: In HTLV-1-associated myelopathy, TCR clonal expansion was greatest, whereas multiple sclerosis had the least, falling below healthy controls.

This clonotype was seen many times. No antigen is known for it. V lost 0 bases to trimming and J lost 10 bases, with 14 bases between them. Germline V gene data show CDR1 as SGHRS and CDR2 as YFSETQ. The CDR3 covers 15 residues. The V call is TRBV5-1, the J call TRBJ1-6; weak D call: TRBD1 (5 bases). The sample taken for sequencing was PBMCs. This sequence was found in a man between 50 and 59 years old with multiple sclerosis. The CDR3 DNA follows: TGCGCCAGCAGCTTGGTTGGGGGAAAGGGATCACCCCTCCACTTT. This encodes CASSLVGGKGSPLHF.